What follows are 14 T cell receptor beta chains derived from one specimen sequenced in a study of Ad26.COV2.S vaccination and SARS-CoV-2 variants. As for treatment: over 15 received Ad26.COV2.S at low or high dose, single or two shots; about 5 received placebo; per-sample allocation not given. Specimen acquisition occurred on day 63 following the initial vaccine or placebo injection. Clones were sequenced by immunoSEQ multiplex PCR, and TCRdb holds only the in-frame ones, with some missing. The table shows approximately 300,000 clones, with around 85% occurring only once. This sample comprised peripheral blood, obtained in a trial of Ad26.COV2.S vaccine versus placebo. These receptors originate from a person between 18 and 59 years old who received the Ad26.COV2.S COVID-19 vaccine or a placebo.

Notes on this clone: The sample holds other DNA sequences that translate to the same CDR3. The genes are TRBV9 and TRBJ1-4; D perhaps matches TRBD1 (5 bases). Germline V gene sequence: CDR1 SGDLS, CDR2 YYNGEE. With 4 bases removed from V and 4 bases from J, the gap between germline ends came to 11 bases. The CDR3 is 14 amino acids. The CDR3 bases are TGTGCCAGCAGCCCATGGGGGGGTAATGAAAAACTGTTTTTT. It encodes CASSPWGGNEKLFF.

The gene calls are TRBV21-1 and TRBJ2-5. TRBV21-1 is a recognized pseudogene. This CDR3 is built from 13 residues. CDR3 in DNA: TGTGCCAGCAGCAAATTGTACCAAGAGACCCAGTACTTC. It encodes CASSKLYQETQYF.

This sequence joins TRBV27 and TRBJ2-5; D is possibly TRBD2 (5 bases). Trimming pared 3 bases from V and 3 bases from J, leaving 14 bases between. Germline V gene lookup returns CDR1 MNHEY and CDR2 SMNVEV (reference sequence). The CDR3 runs to 15 residues. The CDR3 DNA is TGTGCCAGCAGTTTCGCGAGGTCGGGAAAAGAGACCCAGTACTTC. It encodes CASSFARSGKETQYF.

Regarding this clone: The same CDR3 is also encoded by other DNA sequences in this sample. V and J are TRBV2 and TRBJ2-7; D not resolved. The V gene lost 5 bases and the J gene lost 0 bases, with 5 bases spanning the gap. CDR1 SNHLY and CDR2 FYNNEI come from the germline V gene. The CDR3 is 12 amino acids. The CDR3 bases are TGTGCCAGCAGTCTTAGCTCCTACGAGCAGTACTTC. Translating gives CASSLSSYEQYF. Complete variable domain (other parts from reference TRBV2 and TRBJ2-7): EPEVTQTPSHQVTQMGQEVILRCVPISNHLYFYWYRQILGQKVEFLVSFYNNEISEKSEIFDDQFSVERPDGSNFTLKIRSTKLEDSAMYFCASSLSSYEQYFGPGTRLTVT.

This sequence joins TRBV27 and TRBJ1-6, with TRBD1 as a possible D gene (5 bases). CDR3 size: 16 residues. The germline V gene encodes CDR1 MNHEY and CDR2 SMNVEV (reference sequence). V was trimmed by 2 bases and J by 7 bases, leaving 15 bases between them. The CDR3 reads CASSLRGNRRNSPLHF. CDR3 bases: TGTGCCAGCAGTTTACGAGGTAACAGGCGCAATTCACCCCTCCACTTT.

This chain links TRBV7-6 with TRBJ2-7, with D perhaps assigned TRBD1 or TRBD2 (6 bases each). Trimming removed 4 bases from V and 6 bases from J, with 10 bases in between. CDR3 length: 12 amino acids. The germline CDR1 and CDR2 sequences are SGHVS and FNYEAQ. CDR3 residues: CASSYGGGEQYF. Written as DNA, the CDR3 is TGTGCCAGCAGCTATGGAGGGGGCGAGCAGTACTTC.

The rearrangement joins TRBV5-1 to TRBJ2-6; 7 bases are shared with TRBD1. The germline CDR1 and CDR2 sequences are SGHRS and YFSETQ. Germline trimming cut 4 bases from V and 1 base from J; bases unmatched to any gene: 8. The CDR3 sequence is 17 residues long. The chain's CDR3 is CASSRISQGSGANVLTF. The DNA for the CDR3 is TGCGCCAGCAGCAGGATTTCACAGGGGTCTGGGGCCAACGTCCTGACTTTC.

This chain joins TRBV19 and TRBJ1-5; no definite D call. The CDR3 contains 15 residues. The V end was cut by 4 bases, the J end by 2 bases, with 12 bases between. Germline loops: CDR1 LNHDA, CDR2 SQIVND (reference sequence). The DNA for the CDR3 is TGTGCCAGTAGTAGTCAAGATACGGGCAATCAGCCCCAGCATTTT. Translating gives CASSSQDTGNQPQHF.

The chain is built from TRBV15 and TRBJ1-5; possible D gene TRBD1, 5 bases. Germline V gene sequence: CDR1 LNHNV, CDR2 YYDKDF (reference sequence). CDR3 length: 16 amino acids. V was pared by 0 bases and J by 8 bases, with 17 bases between. The CDR3 nucleotides are TGTGCCACCAGCAGAGATCTAGGACAACGGACCGAGCCCCAGCATTTT. Translation gives CATSRDLGQRTEPQHF.

This sequence joins TRBV2 and TRBJ2-7, with 9 bases aligning to TRBD1. This CDR3 region has 15 residues. The ends lost 7 bases at V and 5 bases at J; junction bases unmatched: 12. Germline V gives CDR1 SNHLY, CDR2 FYNNEI. The CDR3 protein is CASTGQGRSWDEQYF. In DNA form, the CDR3 reads TGTGCCAGCACAGGACAGGGGAGGTCTTGGGACGAGCAGTACTTC.

This chain links TRBV19 with TRBJ1-2; no firm D call. The CDR3 loop spans 16 amino acids. Germline V lookup: CDR1 LNHDA, CDR2 SQIVND (reference sequence). Here the CDR3 reads CDKPPRDEPLNYGYTF. In nucleotides, the CDR3 is TGTGACAAACCGCCCCGCGACGAACCATTGAACTATGGCTACACCTTC.

In this sample, this clone turned up once. This sample also contains other DNA sequences that code for the same CDR3. This chain joins TRBV6-5 and TRBJ1-5; D perhaps matches TRBD1 (5 bases). The germline V and J ends were trimmed by 0 bases and 2 bases, with 8 bases remaining between them. CDR1 and CDR2 (germline): MNHEY, SVGAGI. This CDR3 region has 15 residues. This CDR3 reads CASSYSGAGNQPQHF. The CDR3 DNA reads TGTGCCAGCAGTTACTCAGGGGCCGGCAATCAGCCCCAGCATTTT.

This clone was found a few times. The chain is built from TRBV28 and TRBJ2-5, with D possibly being TRBD1 (6 bases). The CDR3 spans 15 residues. V was pared by 4 bases and J by 4 bases, with 16 bases between. CDR1 is MDHEN, CDR2 SYDVKM, per germline. CDR3 sequence: CASSWRQDLGETQYF. The CDR3 nucleotides read TGTGCCAGCAGTTGGCGACAGGATTTGGGAGAGACCCAGTACTTC.

The chain couples TRBV10-3 to TRBJ2-7; D is undetermined. Trimming took off 3 bases at V and 2 bases at J, with 11 bases between the two ends. The germline V gene encodes CDR1 ENHRY and CDR2 SYGVKD. The CDR3 consists of 14 residues. The CDR3 DNA reads TGTGCCATCAGTGAACAAGGGCCCCCCTACGAGCAGTACTTC. This sequence encodes CAISEQGPPYEQYF.